This T cell receptor (beta chain) was identified during a study of blood T cell repertoires in COVID-19. Sequencing was performed with immunoSEQ multiplex PCR; in TCRdb, only in-frame clones are kept and a portion is missing. The sample consists of approximately 250,000 clones, around 90% of them appearing once. The V gene lost 4 bases and the J gene lost 6 bases, with 7 bases spanning the gap. The CDR3 covers 12 residues. The V gene's germline CDR1 is SGHVS and CDR2 FNYEAQ. This receptor was taken from a woman in her twenties or thirties with acute COVID-19. The sequenced sample was PBMCs or T cells enriched from blood (not recorded which). This rearrangement joins TRBV7-6 to TRBJ2-1, with D uncertain. CDR3: CASSSFPNEQFF. CDR3 in DNA: TGTGCCAGCAGCTCTTTTCCCAATGAGCAGTTCTTC.